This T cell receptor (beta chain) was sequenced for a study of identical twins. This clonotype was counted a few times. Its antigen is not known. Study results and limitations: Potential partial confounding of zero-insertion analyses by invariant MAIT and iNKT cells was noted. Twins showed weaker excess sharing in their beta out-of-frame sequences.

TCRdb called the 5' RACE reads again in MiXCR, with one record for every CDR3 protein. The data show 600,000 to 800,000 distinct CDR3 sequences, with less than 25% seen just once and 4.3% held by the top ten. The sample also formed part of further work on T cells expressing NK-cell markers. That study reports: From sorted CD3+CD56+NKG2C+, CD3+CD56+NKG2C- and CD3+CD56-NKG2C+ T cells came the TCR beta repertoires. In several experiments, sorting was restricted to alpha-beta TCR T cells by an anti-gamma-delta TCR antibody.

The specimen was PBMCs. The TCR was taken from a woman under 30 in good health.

CDR3 coding DNA: TGTGCCAGCAGGGGTGGACAGTACAATGAGCAGTTCTTC. As protein: CASRGGQYNEQFF. This chain uses TRBV12-3 or TRBV12-4 with TRBJ2-1; weak D call: TRBD1 (6 bases). V lost 6 bases and J lost 4, with 10 bases in between. The CDR3 is 13 amino acids.